Below, 19 T cell receptor beta chains from the same sample are listed, as sequenced in a study of graft-versus-host responses after intestinal transplantation. This table comes from immunoSEQ multiplex PCR, and its TCRdb copy is limited to in-frame clones, with some not included. The sample records about 81,000 clones, around nine tenths being singletons. Their antigens are not known. This specimen consisted of unstimulated CD4+ T cells sorted from spleen or lymph node cells, obtained before intestinal transplant. These receptor sequences come from a human donor who received an intestinal transplant.

The V and J genes are TRBV10-3 and TRBJ2-2; TRBD1 agrees at 8 bases. The length of the CDR3 is 18 residues. The germline gives CDR1 ENHRY, CDR2 SYGVKD. V shed 2 bases and J 0 bases; nucleotides not matched to a gene: 8. The CDR3 protein is CAISEGDRRLANTGELFF. CDR3 bases: TGTGCCATCAGTGAGGGGGACAGGCGGTTAGCGAACACCGGGGAGCTGTTTTTT.

The V and J genes are TRBV30 and TRBJ2-3, with D perhaps matching TRBD1 (6 bases). Trimming cost V 3 bases and J 3 bases, with 16 bases left between them. The V gene's germline CDR1 is GTSNPN and CDR2 SVGIG (reference sequence). This CDR3 has 15 residues. CDR3 nucleotides: TGTGCCTGGAGCGTTTCGTGGGGGCTTACAGATACGCAGTATTTT. This gives the protein CAWSVSWGLTDTQYF.

This clone was counted between two and nine times. The rearrangement links TRBV9 to TRBJ2-2, with D tentatively TRBD1 (6 bases). The CDR3 totals 16 residues. In germline, CDR1 is SGDLS, CDR2 YYNGEE. V was pared by 4 bases and J by 2 bases, with 15 bases between. CDR3 bases: TGTGCCAGCAGCCCCCGGGTAGGGGGTAACACCGGGGAGCTGTTTTTT. Amino acids: CASSPRVGGNTGELFF.

The CDR3 DNA reads TGTGCCAGCAGTTTTACAGCACAGCAGGGAAACACCATATATTTT. This sequence encodes CASSFTAQQGNTIYF. V usage is TRBV11-2 and J usage is TRBJ1-3; D ambiguous. V lost 6 bases, J lost 4 bases, and 16 bases lay in between. Germline loops: CDR1 SGHAT, CDR2 FQNNGV. The CDR3 consists of 15 residues.

The V gene is TRBV9, the J gene TRBJ2-7, with 7 bases fitting TRBD2. Trimming at V came to 0 bases and at J to 2 bases, leaving 2 bases not matched to a gene. The CDR3 contains 14 residues. CDR1 and CDR2 (germline): SGDLS, YYNGEE. DNA for the CDR3: TGTGCCAGCAGCGTAGCCGGGACTACCTACGAGCAGTACTTC. Its translation: CASSVAGTTYEQYF.

The chain recombines TRBV6-5 with TRBJ2-1, with D maybe TRBD2 (5 bases). The ends were cut back, 6 bases at V and 8 bases at J, with 14 bases in the middle. CDR1 MNHEY and CDR2 SVGAGI come from the germline V gene. The CDR3 spans 13 residues. CDR3 in amino acids: CASSTIAFDEQFF. The CDR3 coding sequence is TGTGCCAGCAGCACCATAGCGTTCGATGAGCAGTTCTTC.

CDR3 loop: CASSVDGRDTEAFF. The CDR3 nucleotides read TGTGCCAGCAGCGTAGACGGGAGGGACACTGAAGCTTTCTTT. The chain joins TRBV9 to TRBJ1-1; D remains unclear. With 0 bases removed from V and 3 bases from J, the gap between germline ends came to 9 bases. CDR1 SGDLS and CDR2 YYNGEE come from the germline V gene. The length of the CDR3 is 14 residues.

This chain links TRBV18 with TRBJ2-7; TRBD1 matches 7 bases. Germline V gene data show CDR1 as KGHSH and CDR2 as LQKENI. The CDR3 is 15 amino acids. Trimming at V came to 6 bases and at J to 0 bases, leaving 8 bases not matched to a gene. The CDR3 loop reads CASSPRQGRSYEQYF. CDR3 DNA: TGTGCCAGCTCCCCGAGACAGGGCCGCTCCTACGAGCAGTACTTC.

This clone has only a few counts. V gene TRBV19 combines with J gene TRBJ1-2; D is possibly TRBD1 (5 bases). CDR1 and CDR2 from the germline V gene are LNHDA and SQIVND (reference sequence). Trimming removed 3 bases at V and 0 bases at J, with 11 bases between. The CDR3 covers 15 residues. The CDR3 loop reads CASSIPGRSNYGYTF. DNA of the CDR3: TGTGCCAGTAGTATCCCAGGGCGATCTAACTATGGCTACACCTTC.

CDR3 sequence reads: CASSWTGVVGGYTF. The CDR3 DNA is TGTGCCAGCAGTTGGACAGGGGTAGTAGGTGGCTACACCTTC. The rearrangement joins TRBV6-5 to TRBJ1-2, with 9 bases aligning to TRBD1. Germline V gene sequence: CDR1 MNHEY, CDR2 SVGAGI. J lost 7 bases, V lost 4 bases, and 7 bases had no gene match. The CDR3 has 14 amino acids.

V usage is TRBV28 and J usage is TRBJ1-5; a possible D gene is TRBD1 (6 bases). The CDR3 is 16 amino acids. Trimming removed 9 bases from V and 3 bases from J, with 21 bases in between. Looked up from germline, CDR1 is MDHEN and CDR2 is SYDVKM. Here the CDR3 DNA reads TGTGCCAGTCAAATACTAGGGGGTTCCGACAATCAGCCCCAGCATTTT. Encoded protein: CASQILGGSDNQPQHF.

The table lists this clone with a few counts. This chain joins TRBV15 and TRBJ1-4, with D perhaps TRBD1 (5 bases). Per germline, CDR1 LNHNV and CDR2 YYDKDF (reference sequence). With 7 bases removed from V and 8 bases from J, the gap between germline ends came to 20 bases. The CDR3 runs 15 residues. DNA for the CDR3: TGTGCCACCAAAAGGAGGGGATGGAGGGAAGAAAAACTGTTTTTT. Translation: CATKRRGWREEKLFF.

The V call is TRBV6-1, the J call TRBJ2-5; TRBD1 matches at 8 bases. With V trimmed by 1 base and J by 5 bases, 6 bases remained unmatched. The CDR3 is 15 amino acids. The germline gives CDR1 MNHNS, CDR2 SASEGT. The CDR3 region has the DNA TGTGCCAGCAGTGAAGTGTCAGGGGGCGGTGAGACCCAGTACTTC. Translated, it gives CASSEVSGGGETQYF.

This chain connects TRBV25-1 to TRBJ2-2; D is uncertain. The V gene's germline CDR1 is MGHDK and CDR2 SYGVNS. V lost 3 bases to trimming and J lost 5 bases, with 4 bases between them. The CDR3 consists of 12 residues. CDR3 sequence reads: CASSEQTGELFF. The CDR3 DNA sequence: TGTGCCAGCAGTGAGCAGACCGGGGAGCTGTTTTTT. Full variable domain (missing parts from reference TRBV25-1 and TRBJ2-2): EADIYQTPRYLVIGTGKKITLECSQTMGHDKMYWYQQDPGMELHLIHYSYGVNSTEKGDLSSESTVSRIRTEHFPLTLESARPSHTSQYLCASSEQTGELFFGEGSRLTVL.

Here the CDR3 reads CASSLRGLTDTQYF. In nucleotides, the CDR3 is TGCGCCAGCAGCCTCAGGGGGCTCACAGATACGCAGTATTTT. The chain couples TRBV4-1 to TRBJ2-3, with TRBD1 identical over 8 bases. Per germline, CDR1 MGHRA and CDR2 YSYEKL. The CDR3 spans 14 residues. V was clipped by 4 bases and J by 2 bases; unmatched bases: 2.

J is TRBJ2-1 and V is TRBV29-1, with a possible D match to TRBD1 (5 bases). This CDR3 is built from 13 residues. Trimming stripped 3 bases from V and 5 bases from J, with 11 bases between. Looked up from germline, CDR1 is SQVTM and CDR2 is ANQGSEA. CDR3 nucleotide sequence: TGCAGCGTTGATCAGGGCGCCAACAATGAGCAGTTCTTC. This encodes CSVDQGANNEQFF.

DNA for the CDR3: TGTGCCAGCAGTTACGATCCCGACAGAACTGAAGCTTTCTTT. This translates into CASSYDPDRTEAFF. J is TRBJ1-1 and V is TRBV6-5; D possibly corresponds to TRBD1 (5 bases). CDR3 size: 14 residues. Looked up from germline, CDR1 is MNHEY and CDR2 is SVGAGI. Trimming removed 2 bases from V and 5 bases from J, with 12 bases in between.

The chain has TRBV7-8 and TRBJ2-2, with 10 bases fitting TRBD2. The CDR3 totals 16 residues. Germline values: CDR1 SGHVS, CDR2 FQNEAQ. V dropped 7 bases and J dropped 9; count of bases not matched to a gene: 14. The CDR3 protein is CASTLQRGGLFWELFF. The CDR3 DNA is TGTGCCAGCACCCTGCAGCGGGGGGGCTTATTTTGGGAGCTGTTTTTT.

The genes are TRBV5-1 and TRBJ2-1; 9 bases are shared with TRBD2. Germline V gene lookup returns CDR1 SGHRS and CDR2 YFSETQ. J was trimmed by 6 bases and V by 4 bases; bases with no gene match: 8. The CDR3 has 15 amino acids. CDR3 DNA: TGCGCCAGCAGCCCCCGGCTAGCGGGATTCAATGAGCAGTTCTTC. Amino acids: CASSPRLAGFNEQFF.